These T cell receptor beta chains were read from a single sample in a study of blood T cell repertoires in COVID-19. Sequenced by immunoSEQ multiplex PCR; TCRdb stores in-frame clones only, minus some. The data show about 200,000 clones, under 90% seen once. Sequencing used peripheral blood. The receptors stem from a person aged 65 to 79 with COVID-19, enrolled during active disease. CDR3s include the opening cysteine and the closing phenylalanine or tryptophan. The order of the fields is D gene, J gene, CDR3 length, V gene, CDR3 protein. A D gene is named only where the DNA matches it firmly.

.	TRBJ2-7	13	TRBV7-3	CASSPASGGEQYF
TRBD2	TRBJ2-5	16	TRBV7-2	CASSLSRAGGQETQYF
.	TRBJ1-2	14	TRBV2	CASSERRGNYGYTF
TRBD2	TRBJ2-4	15	TRBV28	CASSSQRGGTHIQYF
.	TRBJ2-7	16	TRBV29-1	CSVGRGSFQGHYEQYF
TRBD1	TRBJ1-2	16	TRBV7-9	CASSTTGTEANYGYTF
.	TRBJ1-1	15	TRBV27	CASSLNFGGSTEAFF
TRBD1	TRBJ1-4	15	TRBV19	CASSSGQGVNEKLFF
.	TRBJ2-1	15	TRBV3-1/TRBV3-2	CASSQDLIQSNEQFF
TRBD1	TRBJ2-7	16	TRBV25-1	CASSASPGQGAYEQYF
TRBD1	TRBJ1-1	13	TRBV5-1	CASWDRRETEAFF
TRBD1	TRBJ2-7	15	TRBV18	CASSPQDRATYEQYF
.	TRBJ2-7	13	TRBV6-5	CASRNAGAKEQYF
.	TRBJ1-6	14	TRBV27	CASRQEVGNSPLHF
TRBD1	TRBJ1-1	16	TRBV7-9	CASSARQGRRVTEAFF
.	TRBJ2-1	15	TRBV6-2/TRBV6-3	CASSPGDASYNEQFF
TRBD1	TRBJ1-2	12	TRBV3-1/TRBV3-2	CASIGTGWGYTF
.	TRBJ2-5	14	TRBV7-2	CASSLLGGQETQYF
.	TRBJ1-3	16	TRBV14	CASSQGGQPSGNTIYF
.	TRBJ2-7	14	TRBV18	CASSQGVGLYEQYF
.	TRBJ1-1	14	TRBV5-1	CASSIVSRNTEAFF
.	TRBJ2-7	13	TRBV19	CASSIGRGNEQYF
TRBD2	TRBJ2-3	16	TRBV10-3	CAISPPGTSGRTTQYF
.	TRBJ2-3	14	TRBV10-3	CAARGGGVTDTQYF
TRBD2	TRBJ2-1	15	TRBV29-1	CSTPGGSTPYNEQFF
.	TRBJ1-1	15	TRBV9	CASSVVAGVTTEAFF
.	TRBJ2-5	14	TRBV6-5	CASSYSRGGMTQYF
TRBD1	TRBJ1-2	15	TRBV2	CASTAGQGAYYGYTF
TRBD2	TRBJ2-1	17	TRBV7-8	CASSLSSAGVPYNEQFF
.	TRBJ2-5	15	TRBV5-4	CASSFGTALGETQYF
.	TRBJ2-2	13	TRBV5-1	CASSLGQAGELFF
.	TRBJ2-7	16	TRBV9	CASSPILRGLNSWRYF
.	TRBJ2-6	16	TRBV14	CASSQDSAIGANVLTF
.	TRBJ1-2	13	TRBV7-2	CASSLGPDYGYTF
.	TRBJ2-3	11	TRBV20-1	CSGETTDTQYF
.	TRBJ1-2	15	TRBV4-3	CASSQDRGYGGGYTF
.	TRBJ2-7	15	TRBV4-1	CASSQVLGDSYEQYF
TRBD1	TRBJ1-5	13	TRBV9	CASARDSSQPQHF
.	TRBJ1-3	14	TRBV5-1	CASSSTTDGNTIYF
.	TRBJ1-4	14	TRBV19	CASSKIATNEKLFF
.	TRBJ2-2	14	TRBV4-3	CASSRAQRTGELFF
.	TRBJ1-5	14	TRBV20-1	CSASSPLGNQPQHF
TRBD1	TRBJ2-5	14	TRBV6-6	CASTARDRDETQYF
.	TRBJ2-7	15	TRBV13	CASSPAESGRYEQYF
.	TRBJ2-3	18	TRBV24-1	CATSGPASGTVGLDTQYF
.	TRBJ2-7	13	TRBV6-2/TRBV6-3	CASSPEEGYEQYF